The sequence of this TCR beta chain was determined in a study of shared clonotypes between healthy human individuals (dated by TCRdb to about 2020). About the full investigation: The cohort comprised a couple of women and a few men aged 18 to 49 years. For each donor, CD4 naive and CD4 memory were each run on three plates, CD8 naive on two plates, and CD8 memory on one plate. Blood TCR repertoires of several healthy adults were deeply sequenced to estimate repertoire size and the extent of clonotype sharing between individuals. To increase sequencing depth and limit assay-specific biases, different laboratories used diverse techniques to prepare libraries and sequence TCR repertoires. Per donor, leukapheresis produced somewhere between about 0.9 and 9 billion PBMCs. The research as a whole found: Higher generation probabilities were observed for clonotypes shared by all four sorted-subset donors than for non-shared clonotypes. Estimated clonotype richness was generally larger for naive than for memory subsets. Rarefaction of sorted-subset datasets indicated incomplete sequencing despite the large sequencing depth. Because the study included only a small number of donors, the genetic and exposure-history diversity represented was limited. Based on pairwise subsampling, the degree of clonotype sharing among donors was expected to be affected by sequencing depth. Sampling was restricted to blood, and TCR repertoires in tissue are likely to differ from TCR repertoires in blood. Approximately 5% of naive CD4, 3.5% of naive CD8, about 2.5% of memory CD4, and around 0.4% of memory CD8 clonotypes were shared across a few donors.

Remarks on this clone: Its antigen remains undetermined. The sample holds no much larger clone one base away, and base qualities are not on file.

Using the deep immunoSEQ assay, TCR CDR3 regions were amplified from genomic DNA by multiplex PCR. For each cell subset, the extracted genomic DNA was distributed evenly across all wells of several immunoSEQ 96-well plates, and each plate served as one replicate. For sorted subsets, around 200 ng genomic DNA, equal to tens of thousands of T cell genomes, was loaded into each replicate PCR. The purified libraries were quantified using a Qubit 3.0 fluorometer, sized with a Bioanalyzer 2100, and then quantified again using the KAPA Library Quantification kit. Every immunoSEQ 96-well plate was sequenced on a separate single-read 150-cycle Illumina NextSeq 550 flow cell. Processing in the source paper ran as follows. Because only junctional sequences without quality scores were contained in the immunoSEQ output, filtering matching that applied to full-length reads could not be performed. To assign V/J genes and CDR3, sequences were annotated using PyIR, a Python wrapper for IgBLAST v1.9, with IMGT germline references. Reads with weak V/J assignments (E-value above 1e-6), missing CDR3, stop codons, out-of-frame junctions, or ambiguous translated residues were removed. V3J clonotypes were defined by identical inferred V gene, J gene, and CDR3 amino acid sequence. Percentage overlap between repertoires was calculated by dividing the number of shared unique clonotypes by the size of the smaller repertoire. Three approaches were used to assess repertoire richness: RTK rarefaction, the Chao1 estimator, and Recon v2.1 estimates of unobserved clonotypes. For all TCRbeta clonotypes obtained by the gDNA method from four donors, generation probabilities were computed with OLGA. TCRdb stores this immuneACCESS table with in-frame sequences only. Part of the clones is absent; in the studies checked, under half of the shortfall reflects unresolved V genes, and no reason is known for the rest. That table is the source of V, J and clone size, and D and trimming were worked out from the DNA. In this sample the table shows roughly 640,000 clones, roughly 97% of which occur a single time. Around 0.057% of the sample belongs to the ten largest clones.

The donors were healthy, HIV-negative adults who had no recently reported acute infections or vaccinations. All donors were Caucasian adults living in Nashville, Tennessee, USA. Magnetic negative selection was used to enrich CD4+ T cells, after which naive cells were positively selected on CD45RA and the negative fraction became the memory subset. Blood was obtained by leukapheresis, after which PBMCs were separated by Ficoll-Histopaque density gradient centrifugation and cryopreserved in liquid nitrogen vapor phase. Analytical flow cytometry was used to check the purity and quantity of each magnetically sorted T cell population. Each sorted fraction had its genomic DNA isolated and then quantified by UV absorbance on a Nanodrop 2000c. The TCR sequence derives from a woman between 25 and 40 years old in good health. Specimen: naive CD4+ T cells sorted from blood. According to the study, the label for this sample's cell subset or site signals: CD45RA+ positively selected.

The CDR3 region: CASSERGLAGGEQYF. The DNA is TGTGCCAGCAGTGAACGGGGACTAGCGGGAGGCGAGCAGTACTTC. The receptor chain draws on TRBV6-1 and TRBJ2-7; 15 middle bases align to TRBD2. The germline V and J ends show losses of 2 bases and 6 bases respectively, and no gene match explains 2 bases of the junction. CDR1 and CDR2 are drawn from the germline V gene: MNHNS, SASEGT. The CDR3 measures 15 amino acids from cysteine to phenylalanine. Solely the CDR3 DNA is kept, with 45 bases framed from the first base.